This TCR beta chain derives from a study of cytomegalovirus exposure and HLA in healthy donors. From germline, CDR1 is LGHNA and CDR2 YSLEER. This CDR3 is 15 amino acids long. The ends were cut back, 0 bases at V and 1 base at J, with 10 bases in the middle. Data came from immunoSEQ multiplex PCR; TCRdb stores just in-frame clones and leaves some out. Of about 110,000 clones in the sample, roughly 90% were seen once. This clonotype was sampled from a woman younger than 35 in good health and CMV-seronegative. The chain joins TRBV4-3 to TRBJ2-7, with a possible D match to TRBD2 (5 bases). The sequencing input was PBMCs. The CDR3 is CASSQDYKRSYEQYF. Here the CDR3 DNA reads TGCGCCAGCAGCCAAGACTACAAGCGGTCCTACGAGCAGTACTTC.